This T cell receptor beta chain was found in a study of Ad26.COV2.S vaccination and SARS-CoV-2 variants. Study-level background: Ad26.COV2.S shots went into the muscle once or twice, 56 days apart.

The assay was immunoSEQ multiplex PCR, and TCRdb's table has in-frame clones only and misses some. Here the sample spans around 320,000 clones, 86% being singletons. About this clone: Antigen specificity is unknown.

Described treatment: about 20 received Ad26.COV2.S at low or high dose, single or two shots; five or six received placebo; per-sample allocation not given. Samples came from day 63 after the first vaccine or placebo injection. Study-level results: Analytic work on TCR breadth and depth might have understated the full extent of total T cell responses.

The CDR3 covers 15 residues. V was shortened by 6 bases and J by 2 bases, with 15 bases between the two germline ends. In germline, CDR1 is MNHEY, CDR2 SVGAGI. The chain carries TRBV6-5 and TRBJ2-3, with D unresolved. The TCR comes from a person aged 18-65 years who received the Ad26.COV2.S COVID-19 vaccine or a placebo. The sequencing used peripheral blood, collected in a trial of Ad26.COV2.S vaccine versus placebo. The CDR3: CASSQTYAVTDTQYF. The DNA of the CDR3 is TGTGCCAGCAGCCAAACGTACGCGGTCACAGATACGCAGTATTTT.